This T cell receptor (beta chain) was documented in a study of T cell responses to AZD1222 COVID-19 vaccine. Second doses were pooled across both intervals (about 4 or about 12 weeks). The data were produced by immunoSEQ multiplex PCR, yet TCRdb's version contains in-frame clones alone and is incomplete. The top ten hold about 14% of the sample, which has around 58,000 clones, around 89% seen once. The CDR3 loop spans 14 amino acids. Germline values: CDR1 LNHDA, CDR2 SQIVND (reference sequence). V lost 6 bases and J lost 0, with 12 bases in between. The source was peripheral blood, collected 28 days after the second AZD1222 dose. The chain carries TRBV19 and TRBJ2-7; D is possibly TRBD1 (6 bases). The sequence came from an adult who received the AZD1222 COVID-19 vaccine. The CDR3 loop reads CASRLTGHSYEQYF. The DNA of the CDR3 is TGTGCCAGTAGACTTACAGGGCACTCCTACGAGCAGTACTTC. Complete variable domain (other parts from reference TRBV19 and TRBJ2-7): DGGITQSPKYLFRKEGQNVTLSCEQNLNHDAMYWYRQDPGQGLRLIYYSQIVNDFQKGDIAEGYSVSREKKESFPLTVTSAQKNPTAFYLCASRLTGHSYEQYFGPGTRLTVT.